The sequence of this TCR beta chain was determined in a study of OX40 agonist ivuxolimab in advanced cancers. Details on this clone: Its antigen is not known.

The germline V gene has CDR1 SQVTM and CDR2 ANQGSEA. V was trimmed by 8 bases and J by 2 bases, leaving 13 bases between them. The CDR3 runs to 13 residues. Autoimmune disease history or systemic immunosuppression was exclusionary. Sequencing was performed with immunoSEQ multiplex PCR; in TCRdb, only in-frame clones are kept and a portion is missing. The sample holds about 20,000 clones, roughly 78% seen once. Study-wide results and limits: Relatively little clonal expansion, among the lowest observed, appeared in partial responders at 0.1-3.0 mg/kg.

The sequences come from CD4+ or CD8+ T cells sorted from blood, collected in a trial of the OX40 agonist ivuxolimab. This TCR was recovered from an adult with an advanced solid tumor such as melanoma, head and neck, liver or kidney cancer. The genes are TRBV29-1 and TRBJ2-1; D possibly corresponds to TRBD1 (5 bases). The CDR3 reads CSPLTATYNEQFF. In DNA form, the CDR3 reads TGCAGCCCGCTGACAGCAACCTACAATGAGCAGTTCTTC.